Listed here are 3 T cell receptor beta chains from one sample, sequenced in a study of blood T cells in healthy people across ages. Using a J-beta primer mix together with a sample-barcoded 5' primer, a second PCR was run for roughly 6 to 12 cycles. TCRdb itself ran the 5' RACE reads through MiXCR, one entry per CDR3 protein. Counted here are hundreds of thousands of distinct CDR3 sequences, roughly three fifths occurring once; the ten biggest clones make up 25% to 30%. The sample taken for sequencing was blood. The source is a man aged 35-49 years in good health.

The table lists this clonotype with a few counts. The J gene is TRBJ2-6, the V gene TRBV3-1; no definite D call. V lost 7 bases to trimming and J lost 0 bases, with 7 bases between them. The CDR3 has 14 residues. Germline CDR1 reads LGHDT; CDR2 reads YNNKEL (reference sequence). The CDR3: CASTPSSGANVLTF. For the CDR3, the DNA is TGTGCCAGCACCCCCAGCTCTGGGGCCAACGTCCTGACTTTC. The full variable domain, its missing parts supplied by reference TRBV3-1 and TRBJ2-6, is DTAVSQTPKYLVTQMGNDKSIKCEQNLGHDTMYWYKQDSKKFLKIMFSYNNKELIINETVPNRFSPKSPDKAHLNLHINSLELGDSAVYFCASTPSSGANVLTFGAGSRLTVL.

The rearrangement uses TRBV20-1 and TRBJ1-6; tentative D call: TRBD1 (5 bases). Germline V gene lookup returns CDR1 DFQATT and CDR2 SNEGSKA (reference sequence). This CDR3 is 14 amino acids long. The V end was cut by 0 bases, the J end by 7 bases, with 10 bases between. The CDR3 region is CSARDQGGNSPLHF. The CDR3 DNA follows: TGCAGTGCTAGAGATCAGGGAGGGAATTCACCCCTCCACTTT.

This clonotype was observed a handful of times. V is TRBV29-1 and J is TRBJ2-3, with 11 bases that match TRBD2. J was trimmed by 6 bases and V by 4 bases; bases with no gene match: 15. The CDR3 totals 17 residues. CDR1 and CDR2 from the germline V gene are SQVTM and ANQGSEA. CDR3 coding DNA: TGCAGCGTTGCAAACGGACTAGCGGGTAATCTCGCCGATACGCAGTATTTT. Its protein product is CSVANGLAGNLADTQYF.